These 21 T cell receptor beta chains were sequenced from one sample in a study of T-cell reconstitution after alpha-beta-depleted transplantation in children. Unique molecular identifiers were used in preparing the TCRbeta library. One entry per CDR3 protein results from TCRdb running MiXCR on the PCR reads. The sample lists hundreds of thousands of distinct CDR3 sequences, about 23% occurring once. The sequences come from PBMCs, mostly from graft donor cells, collected 360 days after TCRalphabeta/CD19-depleted stem cell transplant. The source of these receptors is a boy younger than two who had a stem cell transplant for acute myeloid leukemia, so the T cells may come from the graft donor.

This clonotype has more than one count but fewer than ten. V usage is TRBV12-3 or TRBV12-4 and J usage is TRBJ2-2; unclear D gene. V was trimmed by 2 bases and J by 6 bases, leaving 7 bases between them. This CDR3 spans 13 amino acids. The CDR3 loop reads CASSLQFPGELFF. For the CDR3, the DNA is TGTGCCAGCAGTTTACAGTTCCCCGGGGAGCTGTTTTTT.

Ten or more counts support this clonotype. This chain uses TRBV7-9 with TRBJ1-1; D unresolved. Germline V gene lookup returns CDR1 SEHNR and CDR2 FQNEAQ (reference sequence). This CDR3 is 13 amino acids long. V shed 3 bases and J shed 1 base, with 6 bases lying between them. The CDR3 DNA reads as TGTGCCAGCAGCTTCGCAGAGAACACTGAAGCTTTCTTT. The encoded protein is CASSFAENTEAFF. Looking up the rest from reference TRBV7-9 and TRBJ1-1 gives the full variable domain: DTGVSQNPRHKITKRGQNVTFRCDPISEHNRLYWYRQTLGQGPEFLTYFQNEAQLEKSRLLSDRFSAERPKGSFSTLEIQRTEQGDSAMYLCASSFAENTEAFFGQGTRLTVV.

The gene calls are TRBV20-1 and TRBJ2-3, with 10 positions matching TRBD1. V dropped 0 bases and J dropped 3; count of bases not matched to a gene: 9. The CDR3 consists of 17 residues. The V gene's germline CDR1 is DFQATT and CDR2 SNEGSKA (reference sequence). This CDR3 is CSARDNSDRGLTDTQYF. The CDR3 coding sequence is TGCAGTGCTAGAGATAATTCCGACAGGGGGCTGACAGATACGCAGTATTTT.

In DNA form, the CDR3 reads TGTGCCTTTGGGCCACCGAACACCGGGGAGCTGTTTTTT. Translated: CAFGPPNTGELFF. The chain recombines TRBV19 with TRBJ2-2; no definite D call. The CDR3 runs to 13 residues. V was shortened by 11 bases and J by 0 bases, with 10 bases between the two germline ends. Germline assignment: CDR1 LNHDA and CDR2 SQIVND (reference sequence). Variable domain in full (rest from reference TRBV19 and TRBJ2-2): DGGITQSPKYLFRKEGQNVTLSCEQNLNHDAMYWYRQDPGQGLRLIYYSQIVNDFQKGDIAEGYSVSREKKESFPLTVTSAQKNPTAFYLCAFGPPNTGELFFGEGSRLTVL.

This clonotype was seen repeatedly, ten times or more. V gene TRBV7-9 combines with J gene TRBJ2-3; D is perhaps TRBD2 (6 bases). Trimming stripped 1 base from V and 2 bases from J, with 10 bases between. CDR1 SEHNR and CDR2 FQNEAQ come from the germline V gene (reference sequence). CDR3 length: 15 amino acids. CDR3 loop: CASSLGRAYTDTQYF. The CDR3 nucleotides are TGTGCCAGCAGCTTAGGGAGGGCGTACACAGATACGCAGTATTTT.

This clonotype has a handful of counts. This rearrangement joins TRBV20-1 to TRBJ1-6; 7 bases align to TRBD1. The CDR3 covers 13 residues. The trim removed 6 bases at V and 6 bases at J, leaving 5 bases unmatched. CDR1 and CDR2 (germline): DFQATT, SNEGSKA (reference sequence). CDR3 sequence: CSAATGVNSPLHF. Written as DNA, the CDR3 is TGCAGTGCCGCAACAGGGGTTAATTCACCCCTCCACTTT.

This clonotype has only a few counts. The chain combines TRBV6-4 with TRBJ2-6; tentatively, D is TRBD2 (5 bases). CDR3 length: 17 amino acids. The V gene lost 3 bases and the J gene lost 0 bases, with 12 bases spanning the gap. Looked up from germline, CDR1 is MRHNA and CDR2 is SNTAGT. CDR3 in DNA: TGTGCCAGCAGTGATCGCGGGTGGGTCTCTGGGGCCAACGTCCTGACTTTC. Amino acids: CASSDRGWVSGANVLTF.

CDR3 region: CASSYGGAGGYNEQFF. Written as DNA, the CDR3 is TGCGCCAGCAGCTACGGGGGGGCCGGTGGATACAATGAGCAGTTCTTC. The chain links TRBV4-3 to TRBJ2-1; 8 bases match TRBD2. V lost 5 bases to trimming and J lost 4 bases; unmatched junction nucleotides: 10. The germline gives CDR1 LGHNA, CDR2 YSLEER. The CDR3 runs 16 residues.

The chain combines TRBV4-2 with TRBJ2-3; D is possibly TRBD2 (6 bases). V was clipped by 1 base and J by 5 bases, with 19 bases between them. Germline V gene lookup returns CDR1 LGHNA and CDR2 YNFKEQ. The CDR3 has 17 amino acids. The CDR3 nucleotides read TGTGCCAGCAGCCAAGGAAGCCGGGCCCCGGGAGAAGATACGCAGTATTTT. Its protein is CASSQGSRAPGEDTQYF.

This clonotype has at least ten counts. The rearrangement joins TRBV3-1 to TRBJ1-1; 10 bases are a match to TRBD1. The V segment lost 4 bases and the J segment 0 bases; nucleotides outside the gene matches: 5. CDR3 length equals 16 residues. CDR1 is LGHDT, CDR2 YNNKEL, per germline (reference sequence). CDR3 in amino acids: CASSPWDRGLNTEAFF. CDR3 coding DNA: TGTGCCAGCAGCCCCTGGGACAGGGGCTTGAACACTGAAGCTTTCTTT.

The J gene is TRBJ1-3, the V gene TRBV30; 7 bases fit TRBD1. The CDR3 loop spans 14 amino acids. Trimming cost V 2 bases and J 4 bases; bases outside gene matches: 5. Germline lookup yields CDR1 GTSNPN and CDR2 SVGIG (reference sequence). The CDR3 here is CAWSPGQSGNTIYF. CDR3 bases: TGTGCCTGGAGTCCGGGACAGTCCGGAAACACCATATATTTT. Using reference TRBV30 and TRBJ1-3 for the parts outside the CDR3, the full variable domain is SQTIHQWPATLVQPVGSPLSLECTVEGTSNPNLYWYRQAAGRGLQLLFYSVGIGQISSEVPQNLSASRPQDRQFILSSKKLLLSDSGFYLCAWSPGQSGNTIYFGEGSWLTVV.

This clonotype was seen many times. V gene TRBV7-9 combines with J gene TRBJ2-1; 11 nucleotides match TRBD2. Germline V gene sequence: CDR1 SEHNR, CDR2 FQNEAQ (reference sequence). Losses at the gene ends were 3 bases for V and 7 bases for J; bases not matched to a gene: 2. This CDR3 is built from 14 residues. The CDR3 protein is CASSFLAGGNEQFF. The CDR3 DNA reads TGTGCCAGCAGCTTCCTAGCGGGGGGAAATGAGCAGTTCTTC.

The chain couples TRBV5-1 to TRBJ2-2; no firm D call. V was cut by 3 bases and J by 0 bases, with 18 bases left in between. This CDR3 is built from 18 residues. The germline gives CDR1 SGHRS, CDR2 YFSETQ. The CDR3 sequence is CASSSGLPHLANTGELFF. The CDR3 bases are TGCGCCAGCAGCTCGGGCCTTCCACACCTAGCGAACACCGGGGAGCTGTTTTTT. The complete variable domain, with remaining parts taken from reference TRBV5-1 and TRBJ2-2, reads KAGVTQTPRYLIKTRGQQVTLSCSPISGHRSVSWYQQTPGQGLQFLFEYFSETQRNKGNFPGRFSGRQFSNSRSEMNVSTLELGDSALYLCASSSGLPHLANTGELFFGEGSRLTVL.

This chain links TRBV9 with TRBJ2-7; 10 positions agree with TRBD1. The germline V gene has CDR1 SGDLS and CDR2 YYNGEE. This CDR3 has 15 residues. Trimming cost V 3 bases and J 1 base; bases outside gene matches: 4. DNA for the CDR3: TGTGCCAGCAGCGCCGGACAGGGGGGTTCCTACGAGCAGTACTTC. Amino acid sequence: CASSAGQGGSYEQYF.

This clonotype has more than one count but fewer than ten. J is TRBJ1-3 and V is TRBV12-3 or TRBV12-4; tentatively, D is TRBD1 (6 bases). This CDR3 is 16 amino acids long. Trimming cost V 6 bases and J 2 bases, with 17 bases left between them. CDR3 nucleotide sequence: TGTGCCAGCAGCTCTAGGACAGCGGGTCCTGGAAACACCATATATTTT. Amino acids: CASSSRTAGPGNTIYF.

This clonotype has a count of ten or more. The chain uses TRBV11-2 and TRBJ2-7; D possibly corresponds to TRBD1 (6 bases). CDR3 length: 15 amino acids. Per the germline V gene, CDR1 is SGHAT and CDR2 is FQNNGV. The V and J ends lost 5 bases and 7 bases respectively, with 21 bases between them. The CDR3 reads CASSGYRQGRWEQYF. DNA of the CDR3: TGTGCCAGCAGCGGCTACCGGCAGGGGCGGTGGGAGCAGTACTTC.

The chain links TRBV6-5 to TRBJ1-6; tentative D call: TRBD1 (5 bases). This CDR3 is 16 amino acids long. Germline loops: CDR1 MNHEY, CDR2 SVGAGI. The V end lost 0 bases, the J end lost 1 base, and 7 bases lay between the germline ends. The CDR3 loop reads CASSYSQGSYNSPLHF. The DNA of the CDR3 is TGTGCCAGCAGTTACTCGCAGGGATCCTATAATTCACCCCTCCACTTT.

This clonotype was seen only once. A clone one base away is much larger, so this may be a read error. The chain carries TRBV7-8 and TRBJ2-7; TRBD1 is a possible D gene (6 bases). The CDR3 has 13 residues. Germline V CDR1 and CDR2: SGHVS, FQNEAQ. This CDR3 is CASSLDSPYEQNF. CDR3 DNA sequence: TGTGCCAGCAGCCTGGACAGCCCCTACGAGCAGAACTTC.

Concerning this clonotype itself: A much larger clone lies one base from this, so it may be a read error. This chain uses TRBV7-2 with TRBJ2-1; the match to TRBD1 covers 9 bases. The germline V gene encodes CDR1 SGHTA and CDR2 FQGNSA. CDR3 length: 17 amino acids. The V segment lost 4 bases and the J segment 10 bases; nucleotides outside the gene matches: 17. In nucleotides, the CDR3 is TGTGCCAGCAGCTCAGGTCCCGGGACAGGGCTCAGTGCGGAGCAGTTCTTC. Translated, it gives CASSSGPGTGLSAEQFF.

This clonotype has ten or more counts. The J gene is TRBJ2-1, the V gene TRBV28; possibly TRBD1 or TRBD2 for D (5 bases each). This CDR3 is 17 amino acids long. V lost 6 bases and J 2 bases, leaving 20 bases between the germline ends. The V gene's germline CDR1 is MDHEN and CDR2 SYDVKM. As DNA, the CDR3 is TGTGCCAGCAGCTATCAAACCGGGACCTTCACCTACAATGAGCAGTTCTTC. Its translation is CASSYQTGTFTYNEQFF.

The chain couples TRBV12-3 or TRBV12-4 to TRBJ1-1; no clear D. V was clipped by 3 bases and J by 1 base, with 9 bases between them. The CDR3 covers 14 residues. Here the CDR3 reads CASSLRPENTEAFF. The CDR3, as DNA: TGTGCCAGCAGTTTGAGGCCGGAGAACACTGAAGCTTTCTTT.